These T cell receptor beta chains were read from a single sample in a study of blood T cell repertoires in COVID-19. The method was immunoSEQ multiplex PCR; TCRdb's version includes in-frame clones alone and lacks a portion of them. The top ten clones hold around 4.5% of a sample with over 85,000 clones, around 87% of them seen once. The sequencing sample was made of peripheral blood. The receptors derive from an elderly woman with acute or convalescent COVID-19. CDR3s include the opening cysteine and the closing phenylalanine or tryptophan. A D gene is named only where the DNA matches it firmly. Size is omitted from some rows. Given values are once, few, many or a class for expanded clones.

NA,TRBJ1-1,TRBD1,TRBV5-1,CASSLEQGAEAFF,TGCGCCAGCAGCTTGGAACAGGGGGCTGAAGCTTTCTTT
NA,TRBJ2-1,NA,TRBV6-9,CASSGDTDNEQFF,TGTGCCAGCAGTGGGGACACAGACAATGAGCAGTTCTTC
NA,TRBJ2-5,NA,TRBV12-3/TRBV12-4,CASSFRETQYF,TGTGCCAGCAGTTTCAGGGAGACCCAGTACTTC
NA,TRBJ1-4,TRBD1,TRBV5-1,CASSRGQGSEKLFF,TGCGCCAGCAGTCGCGGACAGGGGAGTGAAAAACTGTTTTTT
NA,TRBJ2-3,TRBD2,TRBV13,CASSLKALAGGDTQYF,TGTGCCAGCAGCTTAAAGGCACTAGCGGGGGGAGATACGCAGTATTTT
NA,TRBJ1-1,NA,TRBV19,CASSIDQFWDRRRDTEAFF,TGTGCCAGTAGTATAGATCAGTTCTGGGATCGCCGGCGGGACACTGAAGCTTTCTTT
NA,TRBJ2-5,TRBD2,TRBV5-1,CASSFTSGNRETQYF,TGCGCCAGCAGCTTTACTAGCGGGAACCGGGAGACCCAGTACTTC
NA,TRBJ1-1,NA,TRBV10-3,CAISEAAGTEAFF,TGTGCCATCAGTGAGGCAGCGGGTACTGAAGCTTTCTTT
NA,TRBJ2-2,TRBD2,TRBV3-1/TRBV3-2,CASSQEAVAGIGELFF,TGTGCCAGCAGCCAAGAGGCGGTAGCGGGAATCGGGGAGCTGTTTTTT
NA,TRBJ1-5,NA,TRBV7-9,CASSSMDYQPQHF,TGTGCCAGCAGCTCTATGGACTATCAGCCCCAGCATTTT
NA,TRBJ2-7,NA,TRBV5-1,CASSLALNYEQYF,TGCGCCAGCAGCTTGGCTCTAAACTACGAGCAGTACTTC
NA,TRBJ2-2,NA,TRBV4-3,CASSQRAGIGELFF,TGCGCCAGCAGCCAACGGGCCGGGATCGGGGAGCTGTTTTTT
NA,TRBJ1-2,NA,TRBV20-1,CSASSTGYGYTF,TGCAGTGCTAGTTCGACCGGGTATGGCTACACCTTC
NA,TRBJ2-2,NA,TRBV19,CASSISEGRDGELFF,TGTGCCAGTAGTATCTCGGAGGGACGGGACGGGGAGCTGTTTTTT
NA,TRBJ1-2,NA,TRBV6-1,CASSEQGLLGYTF,TGTGCCAGCAGTGAACAGGGGCTACTCGGCTACACCTTC
NA,TRBJ2-3,TRBD2,TRBV7-9,CASSPGTSGRSSTDTQYF,TGTGCCAGCAGCCCTGGGACTAGCGGGAGGTCTAGCACAGATACGCAGTATTTT
once,TRBJ2-5,TRBD2,TRBV11-3,CASSSAGGPLETQYF,TGTGCCAGCAGCTCCGCGGGGGGGCCCCTTGAGACCCAGTACTTC
NA,TRBJ1-1,NA,TRBV9,CASSVGLNGGGVAEAFF,TGTGCCAGCAGCGTAGGGCTCAACGGGGGAGGAGTGGCTGAAGCTTTCTTT
NA,TRBJ1-1,NA,TRBV3-1/TRBV3-2,CASSQEGGGAEAFF,TGTGCCAGCAGCCAAGAAGGGGGTGGGGCTGAAGCTTTCTTT
NA,TRBJ2-1,TRBD2,TRBV27,CASGTSGSQGFF,TGTGCCAGCGGGACTAGCGGGAGCCAGGGGTTCTTC
NA,TRBJ2-5,TRBD2,TRBV7-8,CASSLGLAGHQETQYF,TGTGCCAGCAGCTTAGGGCTAGCGGGACACCAAGAGACCCAGTACTTC
NA,TRBJ2-1,TRBD2,TRBV3-1/TRBV3-2,CASSPGASGRLF,TGTGCCAGCAGCCCCGGCGCTAGCGGGAGGCTCTTC
NA,TRBJ2-2,NA,TRBV2,CASKLANTGELFF,TGTGCCAGCAAACTAGCGAACACCGGGGAGCTGTTTTTT
NA,TRBJ2-5,TRBD2,TRBV2,CASSGTSGGGETQYF,TGTGCCAGCAGCGGGACTAGCGGGGGGGGAGAGACCCAGTACTTC
NA,TRBJ1-4,TRBD1,TRBV19,CASSTGTGLEKLFF,TGTGCCAGTAGTACCGGGACAGGGCTTGAAAAACTGTTTTTT
NA,TRBJ1-4,NA,TRBV2,CASSVRGRLNEKLFF,TGTGCCAGCAGTGTACGTGGCAGGCTTAATGAAAAACTGTTTTTT
NA,TRBJ2-7,TRBD1,TRBV3-1/TRBV3-2,CASSLTGGPFEQYF,TGTGCCAGCAGTCTGACAGGGGGCCCCTTTGAGCAGTACTTC
NA,TRBJ2-5,NA,TRBV7-9,CASSSLETQYF,TGTGCCAGCAGCTCCTTGGAGACCCAGTACTTC
NA,TRBJ2-1,TRBD2,TRBV5-1,CASSPNLGGAGVDHEQFF,TGCGCCAGCAGCCCCAACCTTGGGGGAGCGGGAGTGGACCATGAGCAGTTCTTC
NA,TRBJ1-1,TRBD1,TRBV6-2/TRBV6-3,CASRYTGENAEAFF,TGTGCCAGCAGATACACAGGGGAAAACGCTGAAGCTTTCTTT
NA,TRBJ2-1,TRBD2,TRBV10-3,CAISEKRGGNNEQFF,TGTGCCATCAGTGAGAAGCGGGGGGGGAACAATGAGCAGTTCTTC
NA,TRBJ2-3,NA,TRBV11-3,CASSLEETDTQYF,TGTGCCAGCAGCTTAGAAGAGACAGATACGCAGTATTTT
NA,TRBJ1-6,NA,TRBV30,CAWSVTGSPHSPLHF,TGTGCCTGGAGTGTTACAGGGAGCCCACATTCACCCCTCCACTTT
NA,TRBJ2-5,TRBD1,TRBV6-1,CASSEGTGRKTQYF,TGTGCCAGCAGTGAAGGGACAGGGCGCAAGACCCAGTACTTC
NA,TRBJ2-3,TRBD2,TRBV6-4,CASSDSPAGGDTQYF,TGTGCCAGCAGTGACTCCCCAGCGGGAGGGGATACGCAGTATTTT
NA,TRBJ1-1,NA,TRBV5-5,CASSLGGPGEAFF,TGTGCCAGCAGCTTGGGGGGGCCGGGTGAAGCTTTCTTT
NA,TRBJ2-5,NA,TRBV29-1,CSVGTYSGTQYF,TGCAGCGTAGGGACATACTCGGGGACCCAGTACTTC
NA,TRBJ1-2,NA,TRBV5-6,CASSGTGGFYGYTF,TGTGCCAGCAGCGGGACGGGGGGTTTCTATGGCTACACCTTC
NA,TRBJ2-7,NA,TRBV2,CASSVYEQYF,TGTGCCAGCAGTGTATACGAGCAGTACTTC
once,TRBJ1-3,NA,TRBV6-5,CASRQLSGNTIYF,TGTGCCAGCAGACAGCTTTCTGGAAACACCATATATTTT
NA,TRBJ1-2,NA,TRBV5-1,CASSLIGLGYTF,TGCGCCAGCAGCTTGATCGGGTTAGGCTACACCTTC
NA,TRBJ1-1,TRBD1,TRBV19,CASTSGQLTEAFF,TGTGCCAGTACCTCGGGACAGCTAACTGAAGCTTTCTTT
NA,TRBJ2-5,NA,TRBV6-5,CASSSRGQETQYF,TGTGCCAGCAGCAGCAGGGGTCAAGAGACCCAGTACTTC
NA,TRBJ1-1,NA,TRBV2,CASKRGTNTEAFF,TGTGCCAGCAAGCGGGGGACGAACACTGAAGCTTTCTTT
NA,TRBJ1-5,TRBD1,TRBV7-8,CASSPWTGTQPQHF,TGTGCCAGCAGCCCCTGGACAGGGACTCAGCCCCAGCATTTT
once,TRBJ1-1,TRBD1,TRBV5-1,CASSSGQSIPEAFF,TGCGCCAGCAGCTCGGGACAGAGCATACCCGAAGCTTTCTTT
NA,TRBJ2-1,TRBD1,TRBV7-9,CASHGQGIYNEQFF,TGTGCCAGTCATGGACAGGGAATTTACAATGAGCAGTTCTTC
NA,TRBJ1-2,NA,TRBV5-4,CASSLAYSGYTF,TGTGCCAGCAGCTTGGCCTACAGTGGCTACACCTTC
NA,TRBJ1-1,TRBD1,TRBV29-1,CSVDDRGTEAFF,TGCAGCGTAGATGACAGGGGCACTGAAGCTTTCTTT
NA,TRBJ2-5,NA,TRBV5-1,CASSLGLRSGEETQYF,TGCGCCAGCAGCTTGGGCTTGAGGTCGGGAGAGGAGACCCAGTACTTC
NA,TRBJ1-1,NA,TRBV20-1,CSASNGSAFF,TGCAGTGCTTCGAACGGGTCGGCTTTCTTT
NA,TRBJ1-1,NA,TRBV5-4,CASSFPGLQNTEAFF,TGTGCCAGCAGCTTCCCGGGACTGCAGAACACTGAAGCTTTCTTT
NA,TRBJ2-5,NA,TRBV3-1/TRBV3-2,CASTQDETQYF,TGTGCCAGCACACAGGATGAGACCCAGTACTTC
few,TRBJ1-5,TRBD1,TRBV7-2,CASSLGQGRNQPQHF,TGTGCCAGCAGCTTGGGACAGGGAAGAAATCAGCCCCAGCATTTT
NA,TRBJ1-2,TRBD1,TRBV2,CASMRDRDYGYTF,TGTGCCAGCATGCGGGACAGGGACTATGGCTACACCTTC